The source of this T cell receptor (beta chain) is a study of cytomegalovirus exposure and HLA in healthy donors. Of note for this clone: What it recognizes is unknown.

Germline values: CDR1 SQVTM, CDR2 ANQGSEA. V gave up 6 bases and J gave up 6 bases; unmatched junction bases: 9. The CDR3 contains 14 residues. The study, taken as a whole, reports: Most likely, a cluster of highly shared sequence variants arose as a sequencing artifact.

Use of 60 Vbeta and 13 Jbeta primers characterized the PCR. The repertoire was sequenced with immunoSEQ multiplex PCR; TCRdb's copy has only in-frame clones and lacks some. Among approximately 150,000 clones listed, over 70% were seen once. V and J are TRBV29-1 and TRBJ1-2, with 11 positions matching TRBD1. The sequenced sample consisted of PBMCs. This TCR derives from a middle-aged woman in good health and CMV-seropositive. The CDR3 coding sequence is TGCAGCGTGGGGGGACAGGGGGATGTCCATGGCTACACCTTC. Translation gives CSVGGQGDVHGYTF.